This T cell receptor (beta chain) was retrieved from a study of T cells in Graves' hyperthyroidism and ophthalmopathy. This clonotype was seen a few times. Its antigen is unidentified. This CDR3 spans 16 amino acids. CDR1 is MNHEY, CDR2 SVGEGT, per germline. The V and J ends lost 2 bases and 1 base respectively, with 9 bases between them. TCR beta CDR3 sequences were amplified from RNA transcripts. HTBI primers were employed in a first-round RT-PCR of the TCR CDR3. TCRdb recomputed calls from the multiplex PCR reads with MiXCR, one row per CDR3 protein. The data show roughly 500,000 distinct CDR3 sequences, around a fifth seen once. Uncontrolled infections, other autoimmune diseases, pregnancy or lactation led to exclusion of patients. The PBMCs were taken from about 10 ml of fresh peripheral blood. Study results and caveats: The model anticipated ophthalmopathy a median approximately 6.6 months pre-onset.

The sequenced material came from blood. This chain connects TRBV6-2 or TRBV6-3 to TRBJ1-6; D remains ambiguous. This receptor was obtained from a woman in her seventies with Graves' ophthalmopathy. This CDR3 reads CASSYVAGSYNSPLHF. In DNA, the CDR3 is TGTGCCAGCAGTTACGTCGCGGGTTCCTATAATTCACCCCTCCACTTT.